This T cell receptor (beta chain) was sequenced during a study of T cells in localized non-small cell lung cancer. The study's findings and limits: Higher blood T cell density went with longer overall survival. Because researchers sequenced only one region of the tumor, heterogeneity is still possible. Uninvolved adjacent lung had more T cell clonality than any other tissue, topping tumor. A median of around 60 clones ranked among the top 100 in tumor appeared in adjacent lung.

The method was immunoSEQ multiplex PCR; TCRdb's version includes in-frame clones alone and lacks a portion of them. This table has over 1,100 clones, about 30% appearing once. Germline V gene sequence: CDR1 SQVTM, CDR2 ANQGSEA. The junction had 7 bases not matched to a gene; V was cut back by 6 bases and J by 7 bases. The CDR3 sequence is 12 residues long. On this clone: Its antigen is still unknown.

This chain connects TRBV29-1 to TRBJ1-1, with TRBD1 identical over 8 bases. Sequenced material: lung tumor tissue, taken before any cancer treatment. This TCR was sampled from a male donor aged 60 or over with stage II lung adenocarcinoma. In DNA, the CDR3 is TGCAGCGTCGGACAGGGAGCAGGTGAAGCTTTCTTT. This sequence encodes CSVGQGAGEAFF.